The TCR beta chain under discussion was sequenced for a study of neurological immune-mediated disorders. Findings of the study overall: Sharing of CDR3 amino acid sequences among expanded clones across subjects was absent, suggesting private repertoires in all groups.

TCRdb re-analysed the 5' RACE reads in MiXCR, keeping a single row per CDR3 protein. The sample gives 55,000 to 80,000 distinct CDR3 sequences, around 4.8% of which show up once; around 3.4% is in the top ten. This clonotype was counted at least ten times. Its antigen is currently unknown. V lost 2 bases and J 2 bases, leaving 6 bases between the germline ends. This CDR3 is 14 amino acids long. Germline values: CDR1 SGHVS, CDR2 FNYEAQ. Material: PBMCs. J is TRBJ2-2 and V is TRBV7-6; D remains unclear. This TCR was recovered from a woman aged 45-60 years with multiple sclerosis. CDR3: CASSLFQNTGELFF. DNA for the CDR3: TGTGCCAGCAGCTTATTCCAAAACACCGGGGAGCTGTTTTTT.